The clone carrying this TCR beta chain has more than one count but fewer than ten. As yet, its antigen is unknown. In TCRdb, the 5' RACE reads were re-called with MiXCR into one record per CDR3 protein. The sample carries some 760,000 distinct CDR3 sequences, about 18% recorded once. These data come from a study of identical twins. Study-wide findings and caveats: Twins' excess sharing was less marked for out-of-frame beta sequences.

The sample also formed part of further work on T cells expressing NK-cell markers.

Sequencing was carried out using PBMCs. The sequence was obtained from a woman aged 18-29 years in good health.

DNA for the CDR3: TGTGCCAGCAGTTTACTCCCACCTTGGAATTCACCCCTCCACTTT. It yields the protein CASSLLPPWNSPLHF. The V gene is TRBV27, the J gene TRBJ1-6; D gene ambiguous. The CDR3 is 15 residues long. Germline CDR1 reads MNHEY; CDR2 reads SMNVEV (reference sequence). Trimming cost V 2 bases and J 7 bases, with 12 bases left between them.